This is a list of T cell receptor beta chains from one sample in a study of CD4 and CD8 cells across lung adenocarcinoma regions. MiXCR was run by TCRdb on the PCR reads, yielding one entry per CDR3 protein. Seen here are 13,000 or so distinct CDR3 sequences, roughly 60% observed once, and the top ten hold about 36%. Sequenced sample: CD8+ T cells from the margin of a lung tumor. These receptors came from a female donor with lung adenocarcinoma. The CD4 and CD8 labels of this study may be unreliable. Both conserved end residues are part of each CDR3. The D gene is left open where the match is weak. Rows may omit the clone size; those that give it use once, few, many or a size class.

many . TRBJ1-1 TRBV11-2 TGTGCCAGCAGCCAAACTTCCTGGGCCCGACGGAACACTGAAGCTTTCTTT CASSQTSWARRNTEAFF
many TRBD1 TRBJ1-1 TRBV6-1 TGTGCCAGCAGCAAAAAGGGACAGGGTTTCGACACTGAAGCTTTCTTT CASSKKGQGFDTEAFF
few TRBD2 TRBJ2-3 TRBV6-5 TGTGCCAGCAGTTACGGGGGGGGGGGTGTGGGGAGCACAGATACGCAGTATTTT CASSYGGGGVGSTDTQYF
. . TRBJ2-2 TRBV6-1 TGTGCCAGCACCAATGAGAGGGATATCACCGGGGAGCTGTTTTTT CASTNERDITGELFF
. TRBD2 TRBJ2-7 TRBV7-2 TGTGCCAGCAGCGGGGGGGGTGGGGGCGGGGGGCAAGATACGCAGTACTTC CASSGGGGGGGQDTQYF
few . TRBJ2-5 TRBV10-3 TGTGCGGGTCAGGGGGGCCGTGACCAAGACACCCAGTACTTC CAGQGGRDQDTQYF
few . TRBJ2-3 TRBV27 TGTGCCAGCAGTTTAGTGAGGGGAAGGGGGACGGATACGCAGTATTTT CASSLVRGRGTDTQYF
few TRBD1 TRBJ2-1 TRBV6-1 TGTGCCAGCAGGCGGACAGGGGGAAATGAGCAGTTCTTC CASRRTGGNEQFF
. . TRBJ2-3 TRBV6-1 TGTGCCAGCCGGAGAAGCACAGATATTCAGTATTTT CASRRSTDIQYF
. . TRBJ2-3 TRBV11-2 TGTGCCAGCAGCTTAGGTTCAGGCGGGGATGATACGCAGTATTTT CASSLGSGGDDTQYF
few . TRBJ1-2 TRBV10-3 TGTGCCATACCTGCGTCGACAGCATCTAACTATGGCTACACCTTC CAIPASTASNYGYTF
. TRBD1 TRBJ2-5 TRBV6-1 TGTGCCAGCAGGGGCGAGACAGGGGGAAGGGAGACCCAGTACTTC CASRGETGGRETQYF
. . TRBJ2-1 TRBV10-2 TGCGCCAGCAGTGCCCAAAGCTCCTACAATGAGCAGTTCTTC CASSAQSSYNEQFF
. . TRBJ2-5 TRBV24-1 TGTGCCACCAGTGTAACAGGGTCAGAGACCCAGTACTTC CATSVTGSETQYF
. . TRBJ2-3 TRBV10-3 TGTGCCGTCTCCCGTGTCCCAGAGACGCAGTATTTT CAVSRVPETQYF
. . TRBJ2-6 TRBV6-1 TGTGCCGGCGGGCCGGGGGTGTGCGCCAAAGACACTCAGTATTTC CAGGPGVCAKDTQYF
few . TRBJ2-7 TRBV27 TGTGCCAGCAGTTTCCTAGGGGACCCATTCTCTGGCGAGCAGTACTTC CASSFLGDPFSGEQYF
few TRBD2 TRBJ2-1 TRBV6-1 TGTGCCAGCAGCACACCTTCTAGCGGAGGGAGGCGGTTCTTC CASSTPSSGGRRFF
. . TRBJ2-1 TRBV6-1 TGTGCCAGCAGTAGCGCAGTTAAGCAGTTCTTC CASSSAVKQFF
few . TRBJ2-3 TRBV6-1 TGTGCCAGCAGGCCGGGGCTGGGGGCCAAAGATACGCAGTATTTC CASRPGLGAKDTQYF
. . TRBJ2-5 TRBV10-1 TGCGCCAGCAGCAACCCGCGGGAGACCCAGTACTTC CASSNPRETQYF
many TRBD2 TRBJ2-7 TRBV6-1 TGTGCCAGCACCGGACTAGCGGGGGGAGAGCAGTACTTC CASTGLAGGEQYF
. TRBD2 TRBJ2-4 TRBV6-1 TGTGCCAGCAGTCCTAGCGGGCACCCAACCACAGACATTCAGTACTTC CASSPSGHPTTDIQYF
few . TRBJ1-2 TRBV3-1 TGTGCCAGCAGGAGCAATCCTGTCGCGGCTGGCTACACCTTC CASRSNPVAAGYTF
once . TRBJ2-5 TRBV10-1 TGCGCGGGCAGCGAGGCCCCTGACGAAGAGACCCAGTACTTC CAGSEAPDEETQYF
. . TRBJ2-5 TRBV7-7 TGTGCTAGCAGCTTATCCCCCCGCGAGACCCAGTACTTC CASSLSPRETQYF
few . TRBJ1-1 TRBV11-2 TGTGCCAGCAGCTTCACAGGGCGAGCTGAAGCTTTCTTT CASSFTGRAEAFF
. . TRBJ2-1 TRBV6-1 TGTGCCAGCAGTGAACTACGGGGGAGCTCCTACAATGAGCAGTTCTTC CASSELRGSSYNEQFF
. . TRBJ2-5 TRBV10-1 TGCGCCAGGCGCGGGGGCCGGGGCCGAGAGATCCAGTACTTC CARRGGRGREIQYF
. . TRBJ2-4 TRBV27 TGTGCCACGGGAGTACAGGGGAAAGACACTCAGTACTTC CATGVQGKDTQYF
. TRBD1 TRBJ1-2 TRBV20-1 TGCAGTGCTAGTCGGGACAGATTAGGGTATGGCTACACCTTC CSASRDRLGYGYTF
many . TRBJ1-1 TRBV4-1 TGCGCCAGCAGCTTGGTAGGGGGGGGCTTGATCACTGAAGCTTTCTTT CASSLVGGGLITEAFF
. TRBD2 TRBJ2-3 TRBV10-2 TGCGCCAGCGGAGATCTGGGGGGGAGCACAGAGACCCAGTATTTT CASGDLGGSTETQYF
many . TRBJ2-3 TRBV11-1 TGTGCCAGCAGCCTGAAGAGGAGTCCTAGCACAGATACGCAGTATTTT CASSLKRSPSTDTQYF
. TRBD1 TRBJ2-3 TRBV6-1 TGTGCCAGCAGTCCTAGGGGGCAGCGAACCACAGATACTCAGTACTTT CASSPRGQRTTDTQYF
many . TRBJ2-5 TRBV6-1 TGTGCCAGCATGAGGTTGGGGGTAGAGACCCAGTACTTC CASMRLGVETQYF
few TRBD1 TRBJ1-4 TRBV6-5 TGTGCCAGCAGTTCTCGTGACAGGGGGCTTGAAAAACTGTTTTTT CASSSRDRGLEKLFF
once . TRBJ2-1 TRBV6-1 TGTGCCAGCAGCGAGACAATAGACAATGAGCAGTTCTTC CASSETIDNEQFF
. TRBD1 TRBJ2-4 TRBV6-1 TGTGCCAGCCGTGCTAGGGGGCACCGAACCAAAGATATTCAGTACTTC CASRARGHRTKDIQYF
once TRBD1 TRBJ2-1 TRBV12-3/TRBV12-4 TGTGCCAGCAGTTTGGGGACAGGGTTTTACAATGAGCAGTTCTTC CASSLGTGFYNEQFF
. . TRBJ2-1 TRBV6-1 TGTGCCAGCACTGAACAGGGGAGGGATGAGCAGTTCTTC CASTEQGRDEQFF
. . TRBJ2-3 TRBV10-3 TGTGCCATTAGCACGTCCGGGGATACGCAGTATTTT CAISTSGDTQYF
few . TRBJ1-2 TRBV5-1 TGCGCCAGCAGCACGGACCTTGCTGGCTACACCTTC CASSTDLAGYTF